This T cell receptor (beta chain) emerged from a study of T-cell reconstitution after alpha-beta-depleted transplantation in children. Unique molecular identifiers tagged the TCRbeta library. Each CDR3 protein gets one entry after TCRdb re-called the PCR reads with MiXCR. The top ten hold about 4.9% of the sample, which has a few hundred thousand distinct CDR3 sequences, approximately 9.8% seen once. The table lists this clonotype with many counts. This TCR was recovered from a human donor who donated a stem cell graft to a child with SCID. The sample here was PBMCs from the stem cell graft donor, taken from the stem cell graft.

The CDR3, as DNA: TGTGCCAGCAGCCATCTACGGGGGGGCCCCACCGGGGAGCTGTTTTTT. Protein sequence: CASSHLRGGPTGELFF. The rearrangement joins TRBV3-1 to TRBJ2-2, with TRBD2 matching over 8 bases. V gave up 3 bases and J gave up 4 bases; unmatched junction bases: 7. The CDR3 spans 16 residues. CDR1 is LGHDT and CDR2 is YNNKEL in the germline V gene (reference sequence).